This T cell receptor beta chain was observed in a study of response to subunit inactivated influenza vaccine. Concerning this clonotype itself: As yet, its antigen is unknown.

MiXCR, applied by TCRdb to the RT-PCR reads, yields one record per CDR3 protein. Here the sample spans about 500,000 distinct CDR3 sequences, 15% to 20% being singletons. Study findings and constraints: New T cells are recruited in small numbers by each seasonal influenza vaccination, according to the authors' suggestion.

The length of the CDR3 is 16 residues. Germline values: CDR1 MNHEY, CDR2 SMNVEV (reference sequence). V lost 5 bases to trimming and J lost 0 bases; unmatched junction nucleotides: 9. This receptor was identified in a man between 50 and 75 years old who received an inactivated influenza vaccine. The rearrangement joins TRBV27 to TRBJ1-1, with 7 positions matching TRBD1. The material sequenced was CD4+ T cells sorted from PBMCs, taken roughly 24 months after vaccination. The CDR3 coding sequence is TGTGCCAGCAGTCATTACAGGGGATCCATGAACACTGAAGCTTTCTTT. It is translated as CASSHYRGSMNTEAFF.